The rows below give T cell receptor beta chains drawn from one sample of a study of blood T cell repertoires in COVID-19. Assay: immunoSEQ multiplex PCR; the TCRdb copy retains only in-frame clones and omits some. The data hold about 470,000 clones, with roughly 90% observed a single time. The sample taken for sequencing was PBMCs or T cells enriched from blood (not recorded which). Receptors originate from a woman between 18 and 29 years old who had recovered from COVID-19. Both conserved end residues are part of each CDR3. The D gene is left open where the match is weak. Rows may omit the clone size; those that give it use once, few, many or a size class.

v_gene	d_gene	j_gene	abundance	CDR3aa	CDR3nt
TRBV7-9	-	TRBJ1-1	-	CASSPTTANTEAFF	TGTGCCAGCAGCCCCACGACAGCCAACACTGAAGCTTTCTTT
TRBV5-1	TRBD1	TRBJ1-4	-	CASSSEAGQGAKLFF	TGCGCCAGCAGCTCCGAGGCGGGACAGGGGGCGAAACTGTTTTTT
TRBV5-1	TRBD1	TRBJ2-1	-	CASSSALRQGNGEQFF	TGCGCCAGCAGCTCCGCACTACGACAGGGAAACGGTGAGCAGTTCTTC
TRBV7-9	TRBD2	TRBJ2-7	-	CASSLGTSGGYF	TGTGCCAGCAGCCTAGGGACTAGCGGGGGGTACTTC
TRBV5-4	-	TRBJ2-3	once	CASSGDRRSTDTQYF	TGTGCCAGCAGCGGAGACAGGAGAAGTACAGATACGCAGTATTTT
TRBV6-1	TRBD1	TRBJ1-3	-	CASIDRGLNTIYF	TGTGCCAGCATTGACAGGGGGCTAAACACCATATATTTT
TRBV5-4	-	TRBJ1-4	few	CASSSGTAQLF	TGTGCCAGCAGCTCCGGGACTGCGCAACTTTTT
TRBV5-6	TRBD1	TRBJ1-1	-	CASSFTGVFEAFF	TGTGCCAGCAGCTTTACAGGGGTATTTGAAGCTTTCTTT
TRBV6-5	TRBD1	TRBJ2-7	-	CASSYRDRGPFEQYF	TGTGCCAGCAGTTACCGGGACAGGGGACCCTTTGAGCAGTACTTC
TRBV6-5	TRBD2	TRBJ2-5	-	CASSYGAGVQETQYF	TGTGCCAGCAGTTACGGAGCGGGGGTCCAAGAGACCCAGTACTTC
TRBV15	-	TRBJ2-3	-	CATSGRGTFSTDTQYF	TGTGCCACCAGCGGCCGTGGGACATTTAGCACAGATACGCAGTATTTT
TRBV11-1	-	TRBJ2-1	-	CASSLAWGDSGGEEQFF	TGTGCCAGCAGCTTAGCTTGGGGGGACTCGGGCGGTGAGGAGCAGTTCTTC
TRBV28	-	TRBJ1-6	-	CASSQTGTAPSPLHF	TGTGCCAGCAGCCAAACAGGGACCGCTCCTTCACCCCTCCACTTT
TRBV29-1	-	TRBJ2-7	-	CSVEADYSYEQYF	TGCAGCGTTGAGGCGGATTACTCCTACGAGCAGTACTTC
TRBV19	TRBD1	TRBJ1-1	-	CASSVTGTGNTEAFF	TGTGCCAGTAGTGTGACCGGGACAGGGAACACTGAAGCTTTCTTT
TRBV5-1	TRBD1	TRBJ2-7	-	CASSSQPFAGTGSSYEQYF	TGCGCCAGCAGCTCTCAACCTTTCGCCGGGACAGGGAGCTCCTACGAGCAGTACTTC
TRBV11-1	TRBD1	TRBJ2-3	-	CASSLGGQDTQYF	TGTGCCAGCAGCTTAGGGGGACAGGATACGCAGTATTTT
TRBV7-9	TRBD2	TRBJ2-1	-	CASSSSGTSDHNEQFF	TGTGCCAGCAGCTCCTCCGGGACTAGTGACCACAATGAGCAGTTCTTC
TRBV14	-	TRBJ1-1	-	CASSQGLGGNTEAFF	TGTGCCAGCAGCCAAGGGCTCGGGGGTAACACTGAAGCTTTCTTT
TRBV4-1	TRBD1	TRBJ1-3	-	CASSQGRDRLSSGNTIYF	TGCGCCAGCAGCCAAGGAAGGGACAGACTCAGCTCTGGAAACACCATATATTTT
TRBV5-1	-	TRBJ1-4	-	CASSSPPGGSLRDEKLFF	TGCGCCAGCAGCTCTCCCCCCGGGGGAAGTCTTCGGGATGAAAAACTGTTTTTT
TRBV2	TRBD1	TRBJ2-7	-	CASAKKKTGGGYEQYF	TGTGCCAGCGCCAAAAAGAAGACAGGGGGAGGTTACGAGCAGTACTTC
TRBV2	TRBD1	TRBJ1-2	-	CASSQGANGYTF	TGTGCCAGCAGCCAGGGGGCTAATGGCTACACCTTC
TRBV7-9	TRBD1	TRBJ1-2	-	CASSTQTGGWNYGYTF	TGTGCCAGCAGCACTCAGACAGGGGGGTGGAACTATGGCTACACCTTC
TRBV7-3	TRBD1	TRBJ1-2	-	CASSQGVQGAGGYTF	TGTGCCAGCAGCCAGGGGGTACAGGGGGCAGGCGGCTACACCTTC
TRBV19	-	TRBJ2-2	-	CASSALMGGLYTGELFF	TGTGCCAGTAGTGCCCTAATGGGGGGGCTATACACCGGGGAGCTGTTTTTT
TRBV5-4	TRBD2	TRBJ2-5	-	CASSPKTSGAQETQYF	TGTGCCAGCAGCCCAAAGACTAGCGGGGCACAAGAGACCCAGTACTTC
TRBV7-2	TRBD2	TRBJ2-1	-	CASSLVASGGVYNEQFF	TGTGCCAGCAGCTTAGTTGCTAGCGGGGGGGTCTACAATGAGCAGTTCTTC
TRBV7-9	TRBD2	TRBJ2-7	-	CASSPGGGTSYEQYF	TGTGCCAGCAGCCCGGGGGGTGGTACTAGCTACGAGCAGTACTTC
TRBV6-1	-	TRBJ2-7	few	CASSEATLTGYEQYF	TGTGCCAGCAGTGAAGCCACCCTGACAGGCTACGAGCAGTACTTC
TRBV4-1	-	TRBJ2-1	-	CASSQDTDSEYNEQFF	TGCGCCAGCAGCCAAGATACGGACAGCGAATACAATGAGCAGTTCTTC
TRBV7-9	-	TRBJ2-3	once	CASSRGLNTDTQYF	TGTGCCAGCAGCCGCGGACTAAACACAGATACGCAGTATTTT
TRBV7-2	TRBD1	TRBJ1-4	-	CASSRRQGAAEKLFF	TGTGCCAGCAGCAGACGACAGGGGGCGGCGGAAAAACTGTTTTTT
TRBV6-1	-	TRBJ1-5	-	CASSEAYRGNQPQHF	TGTGCCAGCAGTGAAGCTTACCGGGGAAATCAGCCCCAGCATTTT